This TCR beta chain derives from a study of T-cell reconstitution after alpha-beta-depleted transplantation in children. General study findings and limits: Diversity and T-cell counts at one year after transplant derived mostly from new T cells. About two months after transplant, alpha-beta T cells reportedly came from several hundred expanded graft clones. Recipient T cells and thymic progenitors that survived gave rise to the high TCRbeta diversity observed at day 60 in some patients.

The V and J ends lost 6 bases and 2 bases respectively, with 14 bases between them. CDR3 length: 14 amino acids. Germline values: CDR1 DFQATT, CDR2 SNEGSKA (reference sequence). The sample holds many counts of this clonotype. Its cognate antigen is unknown. This sample's TCRbeta library carried unique molecular identifier barcodes. TCRdb re-called the PCR reads through MiXCR, storing one row per CDR3 protein. Among over 400,000 distinct CDR3 sequences listed, around two fifths were seen once. The sample in question was PBMCs, obtained before TCRalphabeta/CD19-depleted stem cell transplant. This receptor was taken from a girl aged 2 to 10 with aplastic anemia, due to receive a stem cell transplant. The chain carries TRBV20-1 and TRBJ2-4; D is undetermined. The CDR3 spells CSALSAVTKNIQYF. The CDR3 nucleotides read TGCAGTGCCCTGAGCGCGGTCACCAAAAACATTCAGTACTTC.